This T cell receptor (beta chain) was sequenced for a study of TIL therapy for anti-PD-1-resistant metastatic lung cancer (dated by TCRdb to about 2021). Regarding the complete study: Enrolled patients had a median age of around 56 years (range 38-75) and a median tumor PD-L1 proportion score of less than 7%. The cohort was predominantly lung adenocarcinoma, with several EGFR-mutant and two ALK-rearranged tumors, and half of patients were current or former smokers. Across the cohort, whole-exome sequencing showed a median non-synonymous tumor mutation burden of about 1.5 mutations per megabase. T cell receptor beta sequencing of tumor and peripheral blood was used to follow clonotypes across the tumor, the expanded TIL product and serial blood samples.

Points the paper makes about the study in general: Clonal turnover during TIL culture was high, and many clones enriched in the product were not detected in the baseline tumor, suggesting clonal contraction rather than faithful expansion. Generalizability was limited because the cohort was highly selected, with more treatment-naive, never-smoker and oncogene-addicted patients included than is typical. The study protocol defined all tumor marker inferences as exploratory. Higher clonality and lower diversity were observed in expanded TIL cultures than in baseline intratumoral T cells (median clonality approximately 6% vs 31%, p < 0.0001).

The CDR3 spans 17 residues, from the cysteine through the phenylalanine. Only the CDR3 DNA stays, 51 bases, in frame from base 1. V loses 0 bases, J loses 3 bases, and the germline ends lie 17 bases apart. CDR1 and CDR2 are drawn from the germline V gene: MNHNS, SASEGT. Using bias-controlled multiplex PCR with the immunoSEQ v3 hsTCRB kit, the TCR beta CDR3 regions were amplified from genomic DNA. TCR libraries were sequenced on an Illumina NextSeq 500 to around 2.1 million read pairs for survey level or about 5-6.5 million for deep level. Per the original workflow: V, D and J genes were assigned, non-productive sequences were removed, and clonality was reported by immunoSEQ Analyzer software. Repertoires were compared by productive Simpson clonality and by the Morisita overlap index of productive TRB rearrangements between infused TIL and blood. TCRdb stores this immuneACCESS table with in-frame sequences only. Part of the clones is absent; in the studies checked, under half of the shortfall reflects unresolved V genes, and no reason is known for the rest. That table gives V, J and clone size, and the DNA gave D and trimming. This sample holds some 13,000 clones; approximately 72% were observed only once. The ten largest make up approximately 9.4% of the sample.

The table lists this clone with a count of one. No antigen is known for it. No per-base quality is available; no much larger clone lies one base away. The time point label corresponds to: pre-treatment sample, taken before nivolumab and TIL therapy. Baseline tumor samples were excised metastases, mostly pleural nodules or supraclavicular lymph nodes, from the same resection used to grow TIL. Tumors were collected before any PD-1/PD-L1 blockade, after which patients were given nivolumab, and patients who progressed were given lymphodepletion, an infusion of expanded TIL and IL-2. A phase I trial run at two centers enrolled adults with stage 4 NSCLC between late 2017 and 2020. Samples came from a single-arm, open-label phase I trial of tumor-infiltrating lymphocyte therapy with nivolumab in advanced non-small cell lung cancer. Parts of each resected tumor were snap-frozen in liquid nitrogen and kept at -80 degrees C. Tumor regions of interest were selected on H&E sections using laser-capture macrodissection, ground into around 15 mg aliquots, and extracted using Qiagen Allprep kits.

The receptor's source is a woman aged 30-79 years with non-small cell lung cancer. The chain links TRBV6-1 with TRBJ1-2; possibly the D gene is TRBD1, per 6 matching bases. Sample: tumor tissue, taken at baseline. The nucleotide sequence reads TGTGCCAGCAGTGAAGCTGGCAGGGGACGCCCGGACTATGGCTACACCTTC. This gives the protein CASSEAGRGRPDYGYTF.